This T cell receptor beta chain comes out of a study of siplizumab effects on memory and regulatory T cells. The protocol was immunoSEQ multiplex PCR, while the TCRdb copy is restricted to in-frame clones and leaves out a portion. The sample includes about 60,000 clones, 83% seen only once; the top ten take about 3.8%. To note about this clone: Its antigen is currently unknown.

Study outcomes and limitations: The diversity of naive T cells seemed greater than that of memory cells, and their alloresponse contribution seemed major.

CDR3 length equals 13 residues. The germline V and J ends were trimmed by 2 bases and 4 bases, with 7 bases remaining between them. CDR1 LNHDA and CDR2 SQIVND come from the germline V gene (reference sequence). The V call is TRBV19, the J call TRBJ2-3; D might be TRBD1 (6 bases). The clonotype originates from a human donor in good health. The sample comprised memory CD4+ T cells sorted from blood. CDR3: CASSIQGPDTQYF. DNA for the CDR3: TGTGCCAGTAGTATACAGGGGCCAGATACGCAGTATTTT.